The 30 T cell receptor delta chains given below trace back to one sample, sequenced in a study of gamma-delta T cells after stem cell transplantation. TCRdb redid clone calling on the RT-PCR reads using CATT. Among nearly 8,000 delta-chain clones, roughly 15% were seen once, and the ten largest hold roughly 6%. The specimen was gamma-delta T cells. These receptors all come from a human donor. It is not recorded whose cells these are; they may come from a transplant donor.

This clone is classed as medium-sized. The chain links TRDV1 to TRDJ1; tentatively, D is TRDD3 (5 bases). CDR1 TSWWSYY and CDR2 QGS come from the germline V gene. Trimming took 6 bases from V and 5 from J, leaving 10 bases between them. This CDR3 spans 12 amino acids. The CDR3 DNA is TGTGCTCTTGGTCGCGGGGGGGATAAACTCATCTTT. Its protein product is CALGRGGDKLIF.

The sample holds a few counts of this clone. A clone one base away is much larger, so this may be a read error. The genes are TRDV2 and TRDJ3; TRDD3 is a possible D gene (6 bases). V was shortened by 0 bases and J by 1 base, with 12 bases between the two germline ends. CDR3 length: 18 amino acids. CDR1 is GEAIGNYY and CDR2 is EKD in the germline V gene. CDR3 residues: CACDTALGKSWDTRQMFF. CDR3 nucleotide sequence: TGTGCCTGTGACACCGCGCTGGGGAAATCCTGGGACACCCGACAGATGTTTTTC.

About this clone: In the same sample, other DNA sequences code for this CDR3. The chain is built from TRDV2 and TRDJ3; TRDD3 matches 10 bases. After removal of 0 bases from V and 0 bases from J, the junction contained 4 bases not matched to a gene. This CDR3 contains 19 residues. Looked up from germline, CDR1 is GEAIGNYY and CDR2 is EKD. In nucleotides, the CDR3 is TGTGCCTGTGACACCGTGCTGGGGGATAGCTCCTGGGACACCCGACAGATGTTTTTC. Its protein product is CACDTVLGDSSWDTRQMFF.

The chain joins TRDV3 to TRDJ1, with D tentatively TRDD3 (6 bases). CDR3 length: 14 residues. Trimming pared 2 bases from V and 2 bases from J, leaving 15 bases between. Per germline, CDR1 TVYSNPD and CDR2 GDNSRS (reference sequence). The CDR3 region is CAFFCGGSTDKLIF. The CDR3 coding sequence is TGTGCCTTTTTCTGTGGGGGCTCAACCGATAAACTCATCTTT.

Details on this clone: Given a far larger clone just one base away, this is likely a sequencing read error. Other DNA sequences from this sample encode an identical CDR3 as well. The rearrangement links TRDV2 to TRDJ1; no clear D gene. The V gene's germline CDR1 is GEAIGNYY and CDR2 EKD. The CDR3 sequence is 15 residues long. The CDR3 DNA follows: TGTGCCTGCGACACCGGTGACCAGTACACCGATAAACTCATCTTT. It encodes CACDTGDQYTDKLIF.

Judged by abundance, this clone is medium-sized. V usage is TRAV29/DV5 and J usage is TRDJ1, with TRDD2 matching over 7 bases. The germline gives CDR1 NSMFDY, CDR2 ISSIKDK. Trimming removed 2 bases from V and 4 bases from J; junction bases left unmatched: 17. The CDR3 consists of 17 residues. The CDR3 loop is CAASLFLYRSGGDKLIF. CDR3 nucleotide sequence: TGTGCAGCAAGTCTCTTCCTATACCGTTCGGGGGGCGATAAACTCATCTTT.

As for this clone: This could be a read error, since a much larger clone is one nucleotide away. Other DNA sequences in the sample encode the same CDR3. The chain uses TRDV1 and TRDJ1; D may correspond to TRDD2 or TRDD3 (7 bases each). V was clipped by 3 bases and J by 3 bases, with 26 bases between them. The CDR3 is 19 residues long. The germline gives CDR1 TSWWSYY, CDR2 QGS. The CDR3 DNA reads as TGTGCTCTTGGGGAGCTGGGGGCCTTCCTGAGAGCTACTGCCGATAAACTCATCTTT. It translates to CALGELGAFLRATADKLIF.

This clone is labeled medium-sized. The V call is TRDV2, the J call TRDJ3; 9 positions match TRDD3. This CDR3 contains 22 residues. Trimming removed 0 bases from V and 0 bases from J; junction bases left unmatched: 14. Germline loops: CDR1 GEAIGNYY, CDR2 EKD. CDR3 nucleotides: TGTGCCTGTGACACCGTTAATCCTGGGGGATCCTCAAACTCCTGGGACACCCGACAGATGTTTTTC. It translates to CACDTVNPGGSSNSWDTRQMFF.

This clone is judged large. The identical CDR3 is also encoded by other nucleotide sequences in the sample. This rearrangement joins TRDV2 to TRDJ2; 10 positions agree with TRDD3. J gave up 5 bases and V 2 bases, and 1 base lay outside the gene matches. Per the germline V gene, CDR1 is GEAIGNYY and CDR2 is EKD. This CDR3 is built from 14 residues. The CDR3 DNA follows: TGTGCCTGTGACATACTGGGGGATACAGCACAACTCTTCTTT. Encoded protein: CACDILGDTAQLFF.

Comment on this clone: A read error is possible here, since a much larger clone lies one base away. The chain combines TRDV2 with TRDJ3, with TRDD3 matching 8 bases. The CDR3 has 15 amino acids. From germline, CDR1 is GEAIGNYY and CDR2 EKD. V lost 4 bases to trimming and J lost 5 bases; unmatched junction nucleotides: 3. CDR3 in amino acids: CACEWGIGDTRQMFF. The CDR3 coding sequence is TGTGCCTGTGAATGGGGGATCGGGGACACCCGACAGATGTTTTTC.

Judged by abundance, this clone is medium-sized. The chain uses TRDV2 and TRDJ3, with no clear D. The V end was cut by 0 bases, the J end by 0 bases, with 8 bases between. The CDR3 length is 17 residues. Per germline, CDR1 GEAIGNYY and CDR2 EKD. As DNA, the CDR3 is TGTGCCTGTGACACCGGGCTGAGCTCCTGGGACACCCGACAGATGTTTTTC. Translated, it gives CACDTGLSSWDTRQMFF.

Sample share makes this clone medium-sized. This chain connects TRDV1 to TRDJ1; 11 bases line up with TRDD3. Germline V gene data show CDR1 as TSWWSYY and CDR2 as QGS. This CDR3 is built from 24 residues. V shed 4 bases, J shed 3 bases, and the junction held 31 bases outside the gene matches. CDR3 DNA sequence: TGTGCTCTTGGGGCAATCCCCCACCTGGGGTCACGAGGGTGGGGGATACGCGTCGCCGATAAACTCATCTTT. This sequence encodes CALGAIPHLGSRGWGIRVADKLIF.

Judged by abundance, this clone is medium-sized. Other DNA sequences from this sample encode an identical CDR3 as well. The V and J genes are TRDV2 and TRDJ1; 7 bases fit TRDD3. The CDR3 has 15 residues. Looked up from germline, CDR1 is GEAIGNYY and CDR2 is EKD. The trim removed 1 base at V and 0 bases at J, leaving 4 bases unmatched. The DNA of the CDR3 is TGTGCCTGTGACACTGGGGGACCGTACACCGATAAACTCATCTTT. Encoded protein: CACDTGGPYTDKLIF.

This clone is medium-sized in the sample. Other DNA variants within this sample encode the same CDR3. The V call is TRDV1, the J call TRDJ1; weak D call: TRDD3 (6 bases). Trimming cost V 0 bases and J 0 bases, with 8 bases left between them. Germline CDR1 TSWWSYY, CDR2 QGS. CDR3 size: 15 residues. CDR3 loop: CALGELGEYTDKLIF. CDR3 in DNA: TGTGCTCTTGGGGAACTGGGGGAGTACACCGATAAACTCATCTTT.

This clone is classed as medium-sized. Other nucleotide sequences from this sample produce the same CDR3. The J gene is TRDJ2, the V gene TRDV2; 9 nucleotides line up with TRDD3. Germline V lookup: CDR1 GEAIGNYY, CDR2 EKD. V gave up 2 bases and J gave up 0 bases; unmatched junction bases: 12. The CDR3 runs to 19 residues. The CDR3 here is CACDKILGGYPALTAQLFF. The CDR3 region has the DNA TGTGCCTGTGACAAAATACTGGGGGGATACCCCGCTTTGACAGCACAACTCTTCTTT.

This clone was observed a few times. Compared with germline, one end of the junction differs, possibly owing to a read error. This CDR3 is also generated by other DNA sequences in the sample. V usage is TRDV2 and J usage is TRDJ2; 12 nucleotides align to TRDD3. The germline CDR1 and CDR2 sequences are GEAIGNYY and EKD. The length of the CDR3 is 21 residues. The CDR3 region has the DNA TGCGCCTGTGACAACCGTACTGGGGGATACTCGGCGTCACCTTTGACAGCACAACTCTTCTTT. Its protein is CACDNRTGGYSASPLTAQLFF.

This chain uses TRDV1 with TRDJ1; tentatively, D is TRDD3 (5 bases). CDR1 is TSWWSYY, CDR2 QGS, per germline. There are 21 residues in the CDR3. Trimming stripped 3 bases from V and 0 bases from J, with 29 bases between. The chain's CDR3 is CALGDHTYPAPPVTYTDKLIF. The CDR3, as DNA: TGTGCTCTTGGGGACCATACGTACCCTGCCCCCCCGGTGACATACACCGATAAACTCATCTTT.

This clone occurred a few times. This chain links TRDV1 with TRDJ3, with 12 bases lining up with TRDD3. From germline, CDR1 is TSWWSYY and CDR2 QGS. The CDR3 sequence is 20 residues long. V lost 2 bases, J lost 2 bases, and 7 bases stayed unmatched. This CDR3 reads CALGETGGYPRTWDTRQMFF. In DNA form, the CDR3 reads TGTGCTCTTGGGGAAACTGGGGGATACCCTAGGACCTGGGACACCCGACAGATGTTTTTC.

This chain connects TRDV1 to TRDJ1; 11 bases match TRDD3. V gave up 3 bases and J gave up 4 bases; unmatched junction bases: 7. Germline V gene data show CDR1 as TSWWSYY and CDR2 as QGS. The CDR3 is made up of 16 amino acids. In DNA form, the CDR3 reads TGTGCTCTTGGGGACCTTTCTGGGGGATACAACGATAAACTCATCTTT. Encoded protein: CALGDLSGGYNDKLIF.

The rearrangement links TRDV1 to TRDJ1, with unresolved D. CDR1 is TSWWSYY, CDR2 QGS, per germline. Between the trimmed V and J ends, which lost 2 bases and 4 bases, there was a span of 26 bases. The CDR3 has 19 amino acids. The CDR3 is CALGESGTPSNGKGDKLIF. Here the CDR3 DNA reads TGTGCTCTTGGGGAATCCGGCACTCCCTCGAACGGAAAGGGCGATAAACTCATCTTT.

A note on this clone: Other nucleotide sequences in the sample specify the same CDR3. V and J are TRDV1 and TRDJ1, with 12 bases lining up with TRDD3. Germline CDR1 reads TSWWSYY; CDR2 reads QGS. The CDR3 length is 23 residues. The V segment lost 3 bases and the J segment 0 bases; nucleotides outside the gene matches: 23. The CDR3 is CALGDNTTGGYWGIHKYTDKLIF. Written as DNA, the CDR3 is TGTGCTCTTGGGGATAACACTACAGGCGGGTACTGGGGGATACACAAGTACACCGATAAACTCATCTTT.

This clone was recorded a few times. Possible read error: a much larger clone is one base away. The chain links TRDV2 to TRDJ1, with TRDD3 matching 9 bases. The CDR3 sequence is 17 residues long. CDR1 GEAIGNYY and CDR2 EKD come from the germline V gene. DNA for the CDR3: TGTGCCTGTGGCACCGAGGGGGATACCTCCTCTAGTGGTGGACTCATCTTT. As protein: CACGTEGDTSSSGGLIF.

The CDR3 protein is CALGEPTFPGGYNLYTDKLIF. The CDR3 DNA reads TGTGCTCTTGGGGAGCCTACGTTTCCTGGGGGATACAACTTATACACCGATAAACTCATCTTT. V gene TRDV1 combines with J gene TRDJ1; 11 bases match TRDD3. This CDR3 spans 21 amino acids. Germline CDR1 and CDR2: TSWWSYY and QGS. The ends lost 3 bases at V and 0 bases at J; junction bases unmatched: 18.

This clone rates as medium-sized. This chain joins TRAV29/DV5 and TRDJ1; a possible D gene is TRDD2 (5 bases). Deletions cut 0 bases from V and 10 bases from J, with 22 bases between. Germline V lookup: CDR1 NSMFDY, CDR2 ISSIKDK. This CDR3 comprises 15 residues. CDR3 region: CAASDRVLAPPRLIF. CDR3 sequence (DNA): TGTGCAGCAAGCGACCGTGTCCTAGCCCCTCCTAGACTCATCTTT.

This clone ranks as medium-sized. The chain has TRDV1 and TRDJ1; TRDD3 agrees at 10 bases. V lost 11 bases, J lost 4 bases, and 13 bases stayed unmatched. The CDR3 contains 15 residues. Germline V gene lookup returns CDR1 TSWWSYY and CDR2 QGS. CDR3 residues: CAFSGLGDHIDKLIF. For the CDR3, the DNA is TGTGCTTTCAGCGGACTGGGGGATCATATCGATAAACTCATCTTT.

Within the sample, this clone is large (0.1 to 1%). This same CDR3 is encoded by further DNA sequences in the sample. The J gene is TRDJ2, the V gene TRDV2; 10 positions agree with TRDD3. The CDR3 runs to 16 residues. In germline, CDR1 is GEAIGNYY, CDR2 EKD. The junction had 0 bases not matched to a gene; V was cut back by 0 bases and J by 0 bases. Here the CDR3 reads CACDTGGYALTAQLFF. CDR3 bases: TGTGCCTGTGACACCGGGGGATACGCTTTGACAGCACAACTCTTCTTT.

This rearrangement joins TRDV1 to TRDJ1, with 8 bases fitting TRDD3. The CDR3 totals 21 residues. The ends lost 4 bases at V and 2 bases at J; junction bases unmatched: 24. Germline CDR1 TSWWSYY, CDR2 QGS. The CDR3 region is CALGVSAPIGGITAVTDKLIF. CDR3 coding DNA: TGTGCTCTTGGGGTTAGTGCGCCCATCGGGGGGATAACGGCGGTAACCGATAAACTCATCTTT.

The gene calls are TRDV1 and TRDJ4, with 7 bases identical to TRDD3. This CDR3 has 18 amino acids. The V segment lost 2 bases and the J segment 0 bases; nucleotides outside the gene matches: 15. Germline CDR1 and CDR2: TSWWSYY and QGS. Here the CDR3 reads CALGEWPTLGEAARPLIF. The CDR3 bases are TGTGCTCTTGGGGAATGGCCCACCTTGGGGGAAGCCGCCAGACCCCTGATCTTT.

This clone is termed large (0.1 to 1%). The same CDR3 arises from other DNA sequences in this sample as well. The rearrangement joins TRDV2 to TRDJ2, with 9 bases that match TRDD3. The CDR3 spans 15 residues. V shed 3 bases and J 1 base; nucleotides not matched to a gene: 2. The germline gives CDR1 GEAIGNYY, CDR2 EKD. The CDR3 loop is CACDVLGDLTAQLFF. In DNA, the CDR3 is TGTGCCTGTGACGTACTGGGGGATTTGACAGCACAACTCTTCTTT.

This clone counts as medium-sized. The chain uses TRDV1 and TRDJ4; TRDD3 agrees at 9 bases. The germline gives CDR1 TSWWSYY, CDR2 QGS. V was pared by 1 base and J by 4 bases, with 10 bases of the junction left unmatched. This CDR3 is built from 16 residues. CDR3 amino acids: CALGEPCVLGDPPLIF. DNA of the CDR3: TGTGCTCTTGGGGAACCCTGTGTACTGGGGGACCCACCCCTGATCTTT.